The T cell receptor beta chain under discussion was sequenced for a study of T cell responses to AZD1222 COVID-19 vaccine. General observations from the study: CD4 TCRs linked to vaccination spanned spike, dominating at 160-218 and 743-854. Clonal diversity was possibly underestimated; the donors were predominantly white British and more often female. Only a handful of AZD1222 recipients tested seropositive at baseline. Repertoires were obtained solely post-peak T cell response.

Germline-derived CDR1 and CDR2 are MDHEN and SYDVKM. The CDR3 extends over 14 amino acids. The V and J ends lost 4 bases and 0 bases respectively, with 9 bases between them. Some clones are missing from TCRdb's copy, which holds only in-frame ones; the method was immunoSEQ multiplex PCR. There are some 120,000 clones in the sample; around 90% occur only once, and roughly a sixth lies in the top ten. Concerning this clone itself: Its antigen remains unknown.

Sequencing used peripheral blood, obtained on day 0 of MenACWY control vaccination. The J gene is TRBJ1-2, the V gene TRBV28; D is ambiguous. The source is an adult in good health. The CDR3 DNA is TGTGCCAGCAGTTCACCCGGGACTAACTATGGCTACACCTTC. It specifies CASSSPGTNYGYTF.